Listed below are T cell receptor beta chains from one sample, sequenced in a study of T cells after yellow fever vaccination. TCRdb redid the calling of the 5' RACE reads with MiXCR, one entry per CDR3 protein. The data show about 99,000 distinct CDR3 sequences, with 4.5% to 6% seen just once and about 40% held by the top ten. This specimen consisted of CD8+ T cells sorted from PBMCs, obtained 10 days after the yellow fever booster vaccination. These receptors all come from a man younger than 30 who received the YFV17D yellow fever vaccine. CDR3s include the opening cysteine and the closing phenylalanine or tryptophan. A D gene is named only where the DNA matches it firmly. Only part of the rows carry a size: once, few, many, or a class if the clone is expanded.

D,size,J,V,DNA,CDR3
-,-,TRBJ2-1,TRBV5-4,TGTGCCAGCAGCCGGACGAATGAGCAGTTCTTC,CASSRTNEQFF
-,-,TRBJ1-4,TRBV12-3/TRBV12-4,TGTGCCAGCGGGGATGGACAACCCGGGGTTGAAAAACTGTTTTTT,CASGDGQPGVEKLFF
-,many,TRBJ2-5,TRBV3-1,TGTGCCAGCAGTCCCGAGAGCGAGGGGGAGACCCAGTACTTC,CASSPESEGETQYF
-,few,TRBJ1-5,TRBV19,TGTGCCAGTAGTATACGGACAGCGAAAAATCAGCCCCAGCATTTT,CASSIRTAKNQPQHF
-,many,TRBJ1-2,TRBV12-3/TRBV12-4,TGTGCCAGCAGTTTAGAGGGAAGAGGGGAAGGCTACACCTTC,CASSLEGRGEGYTF
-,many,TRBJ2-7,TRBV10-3,TGTGCCATCAGTGGCAGGCCGACCTACGAGCAGTACTTC,CAISGRPTYEQYF
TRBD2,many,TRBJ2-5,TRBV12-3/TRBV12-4,TGTGCCAGCAGCGCATCCGGCGGGGGCCAAGAGACCCAGTACTTC,CASSASGGGQETQYF
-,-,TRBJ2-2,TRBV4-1,TGCGCCAGCAGCCAAGATTCTCCCACTTACACCGGGGAGCTGTTTTTT,CASSQDSPTYTGELFF
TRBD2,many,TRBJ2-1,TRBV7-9,TGTGCCAGCAGCTCAATCGACGGGGAGGGTCGGGGCAATGAGCAGTTCTTC,CASSSIDGEGRGNEQFF
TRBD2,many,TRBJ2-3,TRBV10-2,TGCGCCAGCAGTGAGACGGGGGGATATAGCACAGATACGCAGTATTTT,CASSETGGYSTDTQYF
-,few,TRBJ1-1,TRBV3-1,TGTGCCAGCAGCCCTGAGCTGTCTTTGTGGGGCGGTGAAGCTTTCTTT,CASSPELSLWGGEAFF
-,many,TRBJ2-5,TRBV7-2,TGTGCCAGCAGCTTAGCCCCGAGGCCCATAGGAGAGACCCAGTACTTC,CASSLAPRPIGETQYF
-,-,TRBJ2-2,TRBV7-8,TGTGCCAGCAGCTTAGCGCTTTCCTCGCGGGGAGACAACACCGGGGAGCTGTTTTTT,CASSLALSSRGDNTGELFF
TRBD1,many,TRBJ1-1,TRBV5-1,TGCGCCAGCAGCTTGGTAGCAGGGGGTTTGATGTGGAACACTGAAGCTTTCTTT,CASSLVAGGLMWNTEAFF
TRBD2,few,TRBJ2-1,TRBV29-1,TGCAGCGTTGCTCTAGCGGGGGTCAATGAGCAGTTCTTC,CSVALAGVNEQFF
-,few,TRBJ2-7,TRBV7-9,TGTGCCAGCAGCCTTCAGGGAAACGAGCAGTACTTC,CASSLQGNEQYF
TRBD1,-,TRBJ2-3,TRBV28,TGTGCCAGCAGCAACGTACAGGGGAACACAGATACGCAGTATTTT,CASSNVQGNTDTQYF
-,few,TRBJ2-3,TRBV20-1,TGCAGCATAGAGGGGAAGCGGGTCTGGGATACGCAGTATTTT,CSIEGKRVWDTQYF
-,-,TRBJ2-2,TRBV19,TGTGCCAGTAGCGATGTTCTGAACACCGGGGAGCTGTTTTTT,CASSDVLNTGELFF
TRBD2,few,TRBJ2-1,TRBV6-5,TGTGCCAGCAGCTCGGGACTAGCGGAATACAATGAGCAGTTCTTC,CASSSGLAEYNEQFF
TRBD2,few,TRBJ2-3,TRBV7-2,TGTGCCAGCAGCTTACTTCGCGGGGGGAGCACAGATACGCAGTATTTT,CASSLLRGGSTDTQYF
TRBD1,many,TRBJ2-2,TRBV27,TGTGCCAGCAGCTTCACATCGGGACAGCCAACCGGGGAGCTGTTTTTT,CASSFTSGQPTGELFF
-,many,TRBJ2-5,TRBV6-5,TGTGCCAGCAGTCGCCCGACTAGTTTGGGGGAGACCCAGTACTTC,CASSRPTSLGETQYF
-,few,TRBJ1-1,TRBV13,TGTGCCAGCAGCGAAGGGGGGCTGAACACTGAAGCTTTCTTT,CASSEGGLNTEAFF
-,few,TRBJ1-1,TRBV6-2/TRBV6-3,TGTGCCAGCAGTTCGCAGGGTTGGGGAACTGAAGCTTTCTTT,CASSSQGWGTEAFF
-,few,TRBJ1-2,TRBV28,TGTGCCAGCAGCCCAATGGGGCAGGGAATTAACTATGGCTACACCTTC,CASSPMGQGINYGYTF
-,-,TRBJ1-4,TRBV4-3,TGCGCCAGCAGCCAAGGGTCAGCTTTGGGGGAAAAACTGTTTTTT,CASSQGSALGEKLFF
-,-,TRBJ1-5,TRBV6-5,TGTGCCAGCGGACCTCCGGCAGGGGCAAATCAGCCCCAGCATTTT,CASGPPAGANQPQHF
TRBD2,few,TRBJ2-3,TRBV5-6,TGTGCCAGCAGCGACGATGAGCGGGGGGCCCCCACAGATACGCAGTATTTT,CASSDDERGAPTDTQYF
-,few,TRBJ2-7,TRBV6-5,TGTGCCAGCAGCCCGTCTCTCTCTGGTATTCGGGCCTACGAGCAGTACTTC,CASSPSLSGIRAYEQYF
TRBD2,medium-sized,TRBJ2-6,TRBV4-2,TGTGCCAGCAGCCAAGAAGCGGGGGCTGGGGCCAACGTCCTGACTTTC,CASSQEAGAGANVLTF
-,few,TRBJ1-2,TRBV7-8,TGTGCCAGCAGCGCCCCTCGAGGGCGTAACTATGGCTACACCTTC,CASSAPRGRNYGYTF
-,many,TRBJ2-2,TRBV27,TGTGCCAGCAGTGAAGACAGGAACACCGGGGAGCTGTTTTTT,CASSEDRNTGELFF
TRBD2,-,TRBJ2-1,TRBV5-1,TGCGCCAGCAGCTTGGCACTAGCGGAACGCAATGAGCAGTTCTTC,CASSLALAERNEQFF
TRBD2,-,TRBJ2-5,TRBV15,TGTGCCACTTGCCCTAGGCGGGGGGGTGGCGAGACCCAGTACTTC,CATCPRRGGGETQYF
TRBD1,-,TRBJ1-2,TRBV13,TGTGCCAGCAGCTTCGGACAGGTTAATGGCTACACCTTC,CASSFGQVNGYTF
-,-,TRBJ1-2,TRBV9,TGTGCCAGCAGCGTAGTTCCAGGGACTAACTATGGCTACACCTTC,CASSVVPGTNYGYTF
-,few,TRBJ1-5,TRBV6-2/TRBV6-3,TGTGCCAGCAGTTACTCAGTTGGTCGGAGCAATCAGCCCCAGCATTTT,CASSYSVGRSNQPQHF
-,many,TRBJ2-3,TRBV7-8,TGTGCCAGCAGCCCCGCCAGTTCCGGCACAGATACGCAGTATTTT,CASSPASSGTDTQYF
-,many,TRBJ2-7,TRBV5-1,TGCGCCAGCAGCTTTACGGGCTACGAGCAGTACTTC,CASSFTGYEQYF
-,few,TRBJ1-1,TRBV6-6,TGTGCCAGCAGCCGGGGACCCGAGGAGTCGGCTTTCTTT,CASSRGPEESAFF
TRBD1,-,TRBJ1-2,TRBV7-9,TGTGCCAGCAGCTTGGGGACAGGGACCTATGGCTACACCTTC,CASSLGTGTYGYTF
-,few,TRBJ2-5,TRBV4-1,TGCGCCAGCAGCCAAGTGGCGGATCCGGGAGAGACCCAGTACTTC,CASSQVADPGETQYF